The rows below give T cell receptor beta chains drawn from one sample of a study of CD8 T cells in Susac syndrome. TCRdb reanalysed the immunoSEQ multiplex PCR reads using MiXCR and keeps one entry per CDR3 protein. The data hold about 53,000 distinct CDR3 sequences, with about 95% observed a single time. The sequenced sample consisted of CD8+ T cells from PBMCs. Receptor source: a human donor with Susac syndrome. Both conserved end residues are part of each CDR3. Each record gives: D gene, V gene, J gene, clone size, CDR3 protein, CDR3 DNA. The D gene is left open where the match is weak. Not all rows give a size; the values are once, few, many and, for expanded clones, a class.

D gene: TRBD2
V gene: TRBV12-3/TRBV12-4
J gene: TRBJ2-3
clone size: .
CDR3 protein: CASKLAGSGTDTQYF
CDR3 DNA: TGTGCCAGCAAACTAGCGGGGAGTGGCACAGATACGCAGTATTTT

D gene: .
V gene: TRBV29-1
J gene: TRBJ1-2
clone size: .
CDR3 protein: CSVVSRRGYTF
CDR3 DNA: TGCAGCGTTGTCAGCCGCCGGGGCTACACCTTC

D gene: TRBD1
V gene: TRBV6-1
J gene: TRBJ2-7
clone size: few
CDR3 protein: CASRYQGVPYEQYF
CDR3 DNA: TGTGCCAGCAGGTACCAGGGGGTCCCCTACGAGCAGTACTTC

D gene: .
V gene: TRBV7-9
J gene: TRBJ1-2
clone size: .
CDR3 protein: CASSYYGNGYTF
CDR3 DNA: TGTGCCAGCAGCTACTATGGCAATGGCTACACCTTC

D gene: .
V gene: TRBV5-1
J gene: TRBJ2-2
clone size: .
CDR3 protein: CASSTDTGELFF
CDR3 DNA: TGCGCCAGCAGCACAGACACCGGGGAGCTGTTTTTT

D gene: TRBD1
V gene: TRBV30
J gene: TRBJ1-5
clone size: .
CDR3 protein: CAWSDGQGEQPQHF
CDR3 DNA: TGTGCCTGGAGTGACGGACAGGGCGAGCAGCCCCAGCATTTT

D gene: .
V gene: TRBV24-1
J gene: TRBJ1-5
clone size: .
CDR3 protein: CATSEGWDQPQHF
CDR3 DNA: TGTGCCACCAGTGAGGGGTGGGATCAGCCCCAGCATTTT

D gene: .
V gene: TRBV9
J gene: TRBJ1-1
clone size: .
CDR3 protein: CASSVVEVAVPEAFF
CDR3 DNA: TGTGCCAGCAGCGTAGTGGAAGTTGCCGTACCTGAAGCTTTCTTT

D gene: .
V gene: TRBV29-1
J gene: TRBJ2-3
clone size: once
CDR3 protein: CSVDGIEIGSQYF
CDR3 DNA: TGCAGCGTTGACGGGATTGAGATAGGGAGCCAGTATTTT

D gene: .
V gene: TRBV20-1
J gene: TRBJ2-1
clone size: .
CDR3 protein: CSATPGRNEQFF
CDR3 DNA: TGCAGTGCTACACCCGGTCGCAATGAGCAGTTCTTC

D gene: .
V gene: TRBV10-3
J gene: TRBJ2-2
clone size: .
CDR3 protein: CAISVVVDTGELFF
CDR3 DNA: TGTGCCATCAGTGTTGTGGTTGACACCGGGGAGCTGTTTTTT

D gene: TRBD2
V gene: TRBV5-1
J gene: TRBJ2-7
clone size: .
CDR3 protein: CASSLPSGGPVVEQYF
CDR3 DNA: TGCGCCAGCAGCTTGCCTAGCGGGGGGCCTGTCGTCGAGCAGTACTTC

D gene: TRBD1
V gene: TRBV29-1
J gene: TRBJ2-1
clone size: .
CDR3 protein: CSVDPGQGGLNEQFF
CDR3 DNA: TGCAGCGTTGATCCGGGACAGGGAGGGTTGAATGAGCAGTTCTTC

D gene: TRBD2
V gene: TRBV30
J gene: TRBJ2-1
clone size: .
CDR3 protein: CAWSVAGGPNEQFF
CDR3 DNA: TGTGCCTGGTCCGTAGCGGGGGGCCCCAATGAGCAGTTCTTC

D gene: .
V gene: TRBV20-1
J gene: TRBJ2-1
clone size: .
CDR3 protein: CSARAAKTYNEQFF
CDR3 DNA: TGCAGTGCTAGAGCAGCGAAAACCTACAATGAGCAGTTCTTC

D gene: TRBD1
V gene: TRBV29-1
J gene: TRBJ2-7
clone size: .
CDR3 protein: CSASPGTGRMYEQYF
CDR3 DNA: TGCAGCGCCTCCCCCGGGACAGGGAGGATGTACGAGCAGTACTTC

D gene: .
V gene: TRBV5-1
J gene: TRBJ2-5
clone size: once
CDR3 protein: CASSLEPKETQYF
CDR3 DNA: TGCGCCAGCAGCTTGGAGCCTAAAGAGACCCAGTACTTC

D gene: .
V gene: TRBV19
J gene: TRBJ1-5
clone size: .
CDR3 protein: CASSTSGGPSQPQHF
CDR3 DNA: TGTGCCAGTAGTACGTCGGGGGGGCCAAGTCAGCCCCAGCATTTT

D gene: .
V gene: TRBV29-1
J gene: TRBJ1-2
clone size: .
CDR3 protein: CSVPSGRNNYGYTF
CDR3 DNA: TGCAGCGTTCCCTCGGGCAGGAACAACTATGGCTACACCTTC

D gene: TRBD1
V gene: TRBV20-1
J gene: TRBJ2-7
clone size: .
CDR3 protein: CSATRQGHEQYF
CDR3 DNA: TGCAGTGCTACGAGACAGGGACACGAGCAGTACTTC

D gene: .
V gene: TRBV14
J gene: TRBJ2-7
clone size: once
CDR3 protein: CASSQEGGFHEQYF
CDR3 DNA: TGTGCCAGCAGCCAAGAAGGGGGGTTCCACGAGCAGTACTTC

D gene: .
V gene: TRBV13
J gene: TRBJ2-2
clone size: .
CDR3 protein: CAVRLDTGELFF
CDR3 DNA: TGTGCCGTCCGTTTGGACACCGGGGAGCTGTTTTTT

D gene: .
V gene: TRBV12-3/TRBV12-4
J gene: TRBJ2-5
clone size: .
CDR3 protein: CASSSTGETQYF
CDR3 DNA: TGTGCCAGCAGCTCCACGGGAGAGACCCAGTACTTC

D gene: TRBD2
V gene: TRBV4-1
J gene: TRBJ2-3
clone size: .
CDR3 protein: CASSQMAGGSASTDTQYF
CDR3 DNA: TGCGCCAGCAGCCAAATGGCGGGGGGCTCCGCTAGCACAGATACGCAGTATTTT

D gene: .
V gene: TRBV9
J gene: TRBJ1-2
clone size: .
CDR3 protein: CASSATEGRPNGYTF
CDR3 DNA: TGTGCCAGCAGCGCTACCGAGGGAAGGCCTAATGGCTACACCTTC

D gene: TRBD1
V gene: TRBV29-1
J gene: TRBJ2-7
clone size: .
CDR3 protein: CSVSGQRHYEQYF
CDR3 DNA: TGCAGCGTTTCGGGACAGAGGCACTACGAGCAGTACTTC

D gene: .
V gene: TRBV7-9
J gene: TRBJ2-5
clone size: .
CDR3 protein: CASSLGRQEGYF
CDR3 DNA: TGTGCCAGCAGCTTAGGTCGCCAAGAGGGGTACTTC

D gene: .
V gene: TRBV28
J gene: TRBJ2-7
clone size: .
CDR3 protein: CASSLAMGGMVPYEQYF
CDR3 DNA: TGTGCCAGCAGTTTAGCAATGGGGGGCATGGTCCCTTACGAGCAGTACTTC

D gene: .
V gene: TRBV6-5
J gene: TRBJ2-1
clone size: once
CDR3 protein: CASSYGDEQFF
CDR3 DNA: TGTGCCAGCAGTTACGGGGATGAGCAGTTCTTC

D gene: TRBD1
V gene: TRBV7-2
J gene: TRBJ2-7
clone size: .
CDR3 protein: CASSLEDRGSYEQYF
CDR3 DNA: TGTGCCAGCAGCTTAGAGGACAGGGGAAGTTACGAGCAGTACTTC

D gene: .
V gene: TRBV12-3/TRBV12-4
J gene: TRBJ1-5
clone size: .
CDR3 protein: CASSLVHQPQHF
CDR3 DNA: TGTGCCAGCAGTTTAGTTCACCAGCCCCAGCATTTT

D gene: .
V gene: TRBV12-3/TRBV12-4
J gene: TRBJ1-2
clone size: .
CDR3 protein: CASRAAGISNYGYTF
CDR3 DNA: TGTGCCAGCAGGGCGGCGGGGATTTCTAACTATGGCTACACCTTC

D gene: .
V gene: TRBV20-1
J gene: TRBJ2-2
clone size: .
CDR3 protein: CSASRGAGELFF
CDR3 DNA: TGCAGTGCTAGCAGGGGTGCCGGGGAGCTGTTTTTT

D gene: .
V gene: TRBV15
J gene: TRBJ2-3
clone size: .
CDR3 protein: CATSMGGGGFTDTQYF
CDR3 DNA: TGTGCCACCAGCATGGGGGGAGGGGGCTTCACAGATACGCAGTATTTT

D gene: .
V gene: TRBV12-3/TRBV12-4
J gene: TRBJ2-7
clone size: .
CDR3 protein: CASSLWGNEQYF
CDR3 DNA: TGTGCCAGCAGTTTATGGGGTAACGAGCAGTACTTC

D gene: .
V gene: TRBV4-1
J gene: TRBJ2-7
clone size: few
CDR3 protein: CASSQDPGTSLYEQYF
CDR3 DNA: TGCGCCAGCAGCCAAGATCCCGGGACTTCTCTCTACGAGCAGTACTTC

D gene: .
V gene: TRBV6-6
J gene: TRBJ2-5
clone size: .
CDR3 protein: CASSYLGPQETQYF
CDR3 DNA: TGTGCCAGCAGTTACTTAGGGCCTCAAGAGACCCAGTACTTC

D gene: TRBD1
V gene: TRBV12-3/TRBV12-4
J gene: TRBJ1-5
clone size: .
CDR3 protein: CASLPGQGTRQPQHF
CDR3 DNA: TGTGCCAGCCTACCGGGACAGGGGACCCGTCAGCCCCAGCATTTT

D gene: .
V gene: TRBV7-9
J gene: TRBJ1-6
clone size: once
CDR3 protein: CASSLSQGFYNSPLHF
CDR3 DNA: TGTGCCAGCAGCTTATCTCAGGGGTTCTATAATTCACCCCTCCACTTT

D gene: TRBD1
V gene: TRBV15
J gene: TRBJ1-3
clone size: .
CDR3 protein: CATSRDKGTDSGNTIYF
CDR3 DNA: TGTGCCACCAGCAGAGATAAGGGGACAGACTCTGGAAACACCATATATTTT

D gene: .
V gene: TRBV20-1
J gene: TRBJ2-3
clone size: .
CDR3 protein: CSAPGVPRVTQYF
CDR3 DNA: TGCAGTGCACCGGGGGTCCCGCGGGTTACGCAGTATTTT

D gene: .
V gene: TRBV20-1
J gene: TRBJ2-1
clone size: .
CDR3 protein: CSASRSSSLSSYNEQFF
CDR3 DNA: TGCAGTGCTAGTAGGTCTAGCTCCCTTAGCTCCTACAATGAGCAGTTCTTC

D gene: .
V gene: TRBV7-2
J gene: TRBJ2-3
clone size: .
CDR3 protein: CASSLRAPSSTDTQYF
CDR3 DNA: TGTGCCAGCAGCCTCCGGGCACCATCTAGCACAGATACGCAGTATTTT

D gene: .
V gene: TRBV7-9
J gene: TRBJ1-5
clone size: .
CDR3 protein: CASSSNRQGNQPQHF
CDR3 DNA: TGTGCCAGCAGCTCAAATCGGCAGGGCAATCAGCCCCAGCATTTT

D gene: .
V gene: TRBV11-2
J gene: TRBJ1-1
clone size: .
CDR3 protein: CASSPSTYSEAFF
CDR3 DNA: TGTGCCAGCAGCCCATCTACCTATTCTGAAGCTTTCTTT

D gene: .
V gene: TRBV20-1
J gene: TRBJ2-1
clone size: once
CDR3 protein: CSASGSYNEQFF
CDR3 DNA: TGCAGTGCTAGTGGCTCCTACAATGAGCAGTTCTTC

D gene: .
V gene: TRBV13
J gene: TRBJ2-4
clone size: .
CDR3 protein: CASSLRAMGNIQYF
CDR3 DNA: TGTGCCAGCAGTCTAAGGGCTATGGGAAACATTCAGTACTTC

D gene: .
V gene: TRBV20-1
J gene: TRBJ2-3
clone size: .
CDR3 protein: CSANKRITDTQYF
CDR3 DNA: TGCAGTGCTAATAAGCGGATCACAGATACGCAGTATTTT

D gene: .
V gene: TRBV7-6
J gene: TRBJ2-7
clone size: .
CDR3 protein: CASSSRTGLSYEQYF
CDR3 DNA: TGTGCCAGCAGCTCCAGGACAGGACTATCCTACGAGCAGTACTTC

D gene: .
V gene: TRBV13
J gene: TRBJ1-2
clone size: .
CDR3 protein: CASSLQRKNGYTF
CDR3 DNA: TGTGCCAGCAGCTTACAGAGGAAGAATGGCTACACCTTC

D gene: TRBD2
V gene: TRBV2
J gene: TRBJ2-7
clone size: .
CDR3 protein: CASSDASSGFYEQYF
CDR3 DNA: TGTGCCAGCAGTGATGCGTCTAGCGGGTTTTACGAGCAGTACTTC

D gene: TRBD1
V gene: TRBV7-3
J gene: TRBJ2-1
clone size: .
CDR3 protein: CASSHPGTEHNEQFF
CDR3 DNA: TGTGCCAGCAGCCACCCCGGGACAGAGCACAATGAGCAGTTCTTC

D gene: .
V gene: TRBV3-1
J gene: TRBJ1-2
clone size: .
CDR3 protein: CASSQDSSSGGYTF
CDR3 DNA: TGTGCCAGCAGCCAAGACTCATCGTCGGGGGGCTACACCTTC

D gene: TRBD2
V gene: TRBV20-1
J gene: TRBJ2-1
clone size: .
CDR3 protein: CSASSGGRPYNEQFF
CDR3 DNA: TGCAGTGCTAGTAGCGGGGGACGACCCTACAATGAGCAGTTCTTC

D gene: TRBD1
V gene: TRBV15
J gene: TRBJ2-1
clone size: .
CDR3 protein: CATSSTRGINEQFF
CDR3 DNA: TGTGCCACCAGCAGCACCAGGGGGATCAATGAGCAGTTCTTC

D gene: TRBD2
V gene: TRBV7-6
J gene: TRBJ2-1
clone size: .
CDR3 protein: CASSQIGGANEQFF
CDR3 DNA: TGTGCCAGCAGTCAAATCGGGGGGGCCAATGAGCAGTTCTTC

D gene: .
V gene: TRBV7-9
J gene: TRBJ2-7
clone size: .
CDR3 protein: CASTAGTSYEQYF
CDR3 DNA: TGTGCCAGCACCGCAGGGACCTCCTACGAGCAGTACTTC

D gene: .
V gene: TRBV4-2
J gene: TRBJ2-1
clone size: few
CDR3 protein: CASSAWVVNEQFF
CDR3 DNA: TGTGCCAGCAGCGCCTGGGTGGTCAATGAGCAGTTCTTC

D gene: .
V gene: TRBV29-1
J gene: TRBJ1-1
clone size: .
CDR3 protein: CSVEGHARGTEAFF
CDR3 DNA: TGCAGCGTTGAGGGACACGCGCGAGGCACTGAAGCTTTCTTT

D gene: .
V gene: TRBV3-1
J gene: TRBJ2-7
clone size: .
CDR3 protein: CASSLGNPYEQYF
CDR3 DNA: TGTGCCAGCAGCCTAGGGAATCCCTACGAGCAGTACTTC